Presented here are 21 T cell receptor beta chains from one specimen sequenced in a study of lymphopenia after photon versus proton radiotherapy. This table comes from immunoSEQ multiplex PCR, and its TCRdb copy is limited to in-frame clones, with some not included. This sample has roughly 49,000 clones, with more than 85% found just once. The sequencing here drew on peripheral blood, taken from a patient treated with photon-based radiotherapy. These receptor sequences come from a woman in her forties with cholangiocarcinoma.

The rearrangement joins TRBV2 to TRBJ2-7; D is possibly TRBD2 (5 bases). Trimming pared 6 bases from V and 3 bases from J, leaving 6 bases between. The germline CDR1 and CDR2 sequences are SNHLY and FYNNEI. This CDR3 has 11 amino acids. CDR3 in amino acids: CASRTNYEQYF. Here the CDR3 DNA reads TGTGCCAGCAGGACTAACTACGAGCAGTACTTC.

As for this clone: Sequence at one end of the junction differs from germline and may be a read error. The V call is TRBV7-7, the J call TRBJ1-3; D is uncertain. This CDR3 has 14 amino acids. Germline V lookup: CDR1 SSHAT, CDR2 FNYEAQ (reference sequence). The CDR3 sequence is CASSSSNAGNTIYF. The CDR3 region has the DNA TGTGCTAGCAGTTCCTCAAACGCTGGAAACACCATATATTTT.

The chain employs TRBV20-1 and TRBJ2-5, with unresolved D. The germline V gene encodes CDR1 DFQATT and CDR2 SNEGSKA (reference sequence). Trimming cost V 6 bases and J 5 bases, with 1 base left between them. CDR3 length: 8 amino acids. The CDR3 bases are TGCAGTGCGGAGACCCAGTACTTC. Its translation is CSAETQYF.

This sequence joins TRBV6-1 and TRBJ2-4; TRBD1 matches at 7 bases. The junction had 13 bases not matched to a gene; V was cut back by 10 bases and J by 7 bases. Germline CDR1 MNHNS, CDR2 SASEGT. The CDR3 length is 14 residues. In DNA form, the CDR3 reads TGTGCCACGACACGACTGGGACAGAATAACATTCAGTACTTC. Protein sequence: CATTRLGQNNIQYF.

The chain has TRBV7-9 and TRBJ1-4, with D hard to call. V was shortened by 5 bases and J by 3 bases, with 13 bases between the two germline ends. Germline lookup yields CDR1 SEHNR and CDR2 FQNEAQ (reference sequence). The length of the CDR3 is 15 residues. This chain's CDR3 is CASSPRAAPNEKLFF. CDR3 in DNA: TGTGCCAGCAGCCCCCGGGCAGCCCCTAATGAAAAACTGTTTTTT. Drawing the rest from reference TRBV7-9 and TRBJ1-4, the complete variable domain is DTGVSQNPRHKITKRGQNVTFRCDPISEHNRLYWYRQTLGQGPEFLTYFQNEAQLEKSRLLSDRFSAERPKGSFSTLEIQRTEQGDSAMYLCASSPRAAPNEKLFFGSGTQLSVL.

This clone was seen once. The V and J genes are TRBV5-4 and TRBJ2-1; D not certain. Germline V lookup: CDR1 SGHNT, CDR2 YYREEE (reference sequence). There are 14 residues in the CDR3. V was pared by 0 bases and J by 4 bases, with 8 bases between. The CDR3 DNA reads TGTGCCAGCAGCTTGGGGCAGAATTACAATGAGCAGTTCTTC. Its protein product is CASSLGQNYNEQFF.

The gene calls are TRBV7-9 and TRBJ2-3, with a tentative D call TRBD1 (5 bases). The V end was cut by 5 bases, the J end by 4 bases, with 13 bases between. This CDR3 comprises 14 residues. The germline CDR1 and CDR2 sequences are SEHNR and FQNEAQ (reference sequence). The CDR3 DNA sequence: TGTGCCAGCAGCCCGCCCAACAGGCCAGATACGCAGTATTTT. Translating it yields CASSPPNRPDTQYF.

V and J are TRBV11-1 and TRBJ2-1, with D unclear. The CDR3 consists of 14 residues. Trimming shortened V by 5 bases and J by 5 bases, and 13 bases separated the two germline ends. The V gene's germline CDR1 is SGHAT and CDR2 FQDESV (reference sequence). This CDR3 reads CASSHDPTNNEQFF. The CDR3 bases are TGTGCCAGCAGCCACGACCCCACTAACAATGAGCAGTTCTTC.

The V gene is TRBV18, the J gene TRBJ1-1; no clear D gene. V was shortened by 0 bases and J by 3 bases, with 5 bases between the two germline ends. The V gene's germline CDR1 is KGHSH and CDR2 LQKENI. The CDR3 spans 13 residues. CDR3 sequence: CASSPPVYTEAFF. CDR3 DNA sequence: TGTGCCAGCTCACCACCCGTGTACACTGAAGCTTTCTTT.

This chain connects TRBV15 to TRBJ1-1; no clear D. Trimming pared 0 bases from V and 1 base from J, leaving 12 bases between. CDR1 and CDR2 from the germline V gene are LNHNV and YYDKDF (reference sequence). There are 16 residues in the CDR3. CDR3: CATSRDGGIRNTEAFF. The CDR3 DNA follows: TGTGCCACCAGCAGAGATGGCGGGATACGGAACACTGAAGCTTTCTTT.

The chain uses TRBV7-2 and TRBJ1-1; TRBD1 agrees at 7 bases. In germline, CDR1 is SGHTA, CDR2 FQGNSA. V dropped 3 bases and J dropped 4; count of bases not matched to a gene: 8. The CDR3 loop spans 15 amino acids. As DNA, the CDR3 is TGTGCCAGCAGCTTGGGGACAGTTGGTACCACTGAAGCTTTCTTT. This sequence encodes CASSLGTVGTTEAFF.

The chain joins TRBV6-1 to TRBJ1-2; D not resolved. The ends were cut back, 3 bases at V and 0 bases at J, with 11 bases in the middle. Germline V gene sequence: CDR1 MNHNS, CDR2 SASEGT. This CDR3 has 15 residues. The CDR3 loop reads CASSDPRFANYGYTF. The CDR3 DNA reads TGTGCCAGCAGTGACCCCAGGTTTGCTAACTATGGCTACACCTTC.

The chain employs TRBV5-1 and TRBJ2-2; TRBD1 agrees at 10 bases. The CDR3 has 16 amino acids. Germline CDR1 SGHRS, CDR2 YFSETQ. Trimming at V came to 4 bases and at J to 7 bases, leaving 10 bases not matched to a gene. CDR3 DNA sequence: TGCGCCAGCAGCATAGAGACAGGGGGCCAGGGCGGGGAGCTGTTTTTT. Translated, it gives CASSIETGGQGGELFF.

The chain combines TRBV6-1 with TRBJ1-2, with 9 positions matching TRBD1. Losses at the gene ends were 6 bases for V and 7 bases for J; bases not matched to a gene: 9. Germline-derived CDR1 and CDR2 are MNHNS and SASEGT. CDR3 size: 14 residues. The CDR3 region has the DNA TGTGCCAGCAGCGAATTGGGGACAGGGTCTGGCTACACCTTC. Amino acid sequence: CASSELGTGSGYTF.

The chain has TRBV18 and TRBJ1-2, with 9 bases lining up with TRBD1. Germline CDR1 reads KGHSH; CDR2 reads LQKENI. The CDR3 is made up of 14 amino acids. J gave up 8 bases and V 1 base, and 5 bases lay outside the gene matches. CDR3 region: CASSPQDRGGGYTF. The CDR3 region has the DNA TGTGCCAGCTCACCACAGGACAGGGGTGGAGGCTACACCTTC.

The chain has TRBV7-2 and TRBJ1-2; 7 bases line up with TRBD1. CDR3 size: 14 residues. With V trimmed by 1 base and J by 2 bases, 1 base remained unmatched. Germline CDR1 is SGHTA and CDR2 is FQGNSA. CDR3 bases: TGTGCCAGCAGCTTAGGGGGACAGAACTATGGCTACACCTTC. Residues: CASSLGGQNYGYTF.

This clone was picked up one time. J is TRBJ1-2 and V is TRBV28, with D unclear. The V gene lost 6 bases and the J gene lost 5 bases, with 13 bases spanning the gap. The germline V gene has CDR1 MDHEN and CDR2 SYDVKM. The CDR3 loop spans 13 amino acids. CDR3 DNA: TGTGCCAGCAGCCTGACGGATGAATATGGCTACACCTTC. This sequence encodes CASSLTDEYGYTF.

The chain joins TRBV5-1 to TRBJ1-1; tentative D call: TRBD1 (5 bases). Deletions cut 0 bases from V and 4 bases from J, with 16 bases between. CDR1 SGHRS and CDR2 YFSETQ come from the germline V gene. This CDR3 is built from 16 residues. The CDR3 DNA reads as TGCGCCAGCAGCTTGGCAGGGTTAGGTGGGAGCACTGAAGCTTTCTTT. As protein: CASSLAGLGGSTEAFF.

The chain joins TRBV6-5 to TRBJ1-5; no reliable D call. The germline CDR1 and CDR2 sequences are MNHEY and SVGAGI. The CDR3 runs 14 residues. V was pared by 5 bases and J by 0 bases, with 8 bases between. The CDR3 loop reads CASSQTGSNQPQHF. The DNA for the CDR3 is TGTGCCAGCAGTCAGACGGGTAGCAATCAGCCCCAGCATTTT.

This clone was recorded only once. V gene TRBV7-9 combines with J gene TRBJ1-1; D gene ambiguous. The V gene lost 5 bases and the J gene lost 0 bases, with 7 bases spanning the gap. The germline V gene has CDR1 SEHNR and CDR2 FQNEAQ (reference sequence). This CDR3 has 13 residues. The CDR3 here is CASSASMNTEAFF. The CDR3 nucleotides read TGTGCCAGCAGCGCGTCAATGAACACTGAAGCTTTCTTT.

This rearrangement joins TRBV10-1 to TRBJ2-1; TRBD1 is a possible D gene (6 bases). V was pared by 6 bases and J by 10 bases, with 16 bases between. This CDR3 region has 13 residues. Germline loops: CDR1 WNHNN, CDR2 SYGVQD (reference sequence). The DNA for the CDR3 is TGCGCCAGCAGGGACGGTCCCACAGGGGAGCAGTTCTTC. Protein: CASRDGPTGEQFF.